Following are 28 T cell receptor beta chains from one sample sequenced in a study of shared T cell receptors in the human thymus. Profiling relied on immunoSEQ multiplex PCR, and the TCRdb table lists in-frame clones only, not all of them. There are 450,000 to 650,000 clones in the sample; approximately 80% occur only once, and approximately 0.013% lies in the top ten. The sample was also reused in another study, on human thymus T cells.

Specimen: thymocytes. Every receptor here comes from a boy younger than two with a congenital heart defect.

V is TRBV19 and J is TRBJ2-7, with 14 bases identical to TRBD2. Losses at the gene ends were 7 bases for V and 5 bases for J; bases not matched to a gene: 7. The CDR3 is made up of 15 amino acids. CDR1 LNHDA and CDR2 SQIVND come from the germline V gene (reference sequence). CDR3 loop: CASTTTSGRAHEQYF. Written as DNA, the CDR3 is TGTGCCAGTACCACGACTAGCGGGAGGGCTCACGAGCAGTACTTC.

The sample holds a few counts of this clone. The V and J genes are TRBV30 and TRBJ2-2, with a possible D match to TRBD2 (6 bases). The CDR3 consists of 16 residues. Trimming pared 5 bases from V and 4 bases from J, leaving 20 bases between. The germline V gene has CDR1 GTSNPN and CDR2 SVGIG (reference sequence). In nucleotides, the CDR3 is TGTGCCTGGGCGGGACGGGTGGGCTTTCTCACCGGGGAGCTGTTTTTT. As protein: CAWAGRVGFLTGELFF.

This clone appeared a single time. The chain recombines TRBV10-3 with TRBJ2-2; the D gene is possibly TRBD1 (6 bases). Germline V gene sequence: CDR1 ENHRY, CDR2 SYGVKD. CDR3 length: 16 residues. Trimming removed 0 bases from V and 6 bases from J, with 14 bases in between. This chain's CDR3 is CAISESCVGAAGELFF. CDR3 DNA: TGTGCCATCAGTGAGTCGTGCGTGGGGGCTGCCGGGGAGCTGTTTTTT.

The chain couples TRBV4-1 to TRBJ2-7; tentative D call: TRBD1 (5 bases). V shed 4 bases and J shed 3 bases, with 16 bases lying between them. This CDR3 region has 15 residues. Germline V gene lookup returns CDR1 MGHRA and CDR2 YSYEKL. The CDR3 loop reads CASSPRDSTYYEQYF. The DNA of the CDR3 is TGCGCCAGCAGCCCCCGCGACAGTACCTACTACGAGCAGTACTTC.

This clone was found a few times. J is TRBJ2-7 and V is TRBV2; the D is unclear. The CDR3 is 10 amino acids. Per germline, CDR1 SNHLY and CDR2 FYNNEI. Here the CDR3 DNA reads TGTGCTCCTTCCTCAGAGCGGCAGTACTTC. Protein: CAPSSERQYF.

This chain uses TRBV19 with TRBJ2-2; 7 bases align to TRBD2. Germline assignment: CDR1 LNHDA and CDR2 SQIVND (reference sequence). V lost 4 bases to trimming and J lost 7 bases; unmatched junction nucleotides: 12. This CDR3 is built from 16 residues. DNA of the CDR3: TGTGCCAGTAGTACGCTGGGTGGGAGGGCCCACGGGGAGCTGTTTTTT. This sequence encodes CASSTLGGRAHGELFF.

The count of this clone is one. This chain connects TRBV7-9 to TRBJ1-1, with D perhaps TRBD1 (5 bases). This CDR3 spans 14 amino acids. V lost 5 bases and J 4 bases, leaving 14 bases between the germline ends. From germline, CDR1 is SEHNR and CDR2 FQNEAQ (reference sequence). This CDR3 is CASSQTQDPTEAFF. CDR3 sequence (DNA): TGTGCCAGCAGCCAGACACAGGACCCCACTGAAGCTTTCTTT. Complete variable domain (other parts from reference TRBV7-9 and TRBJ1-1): DTGVSQNPRHKITKRGQNVTFRCDPISEHNRLYWYRQTLGQGPEFLTYFQNEAQLEKSRLLSDRFSAERPKGSFSTLEIQRTEQGDSAMYLCASSQTQDPTEAFFGQGTRLTVV.

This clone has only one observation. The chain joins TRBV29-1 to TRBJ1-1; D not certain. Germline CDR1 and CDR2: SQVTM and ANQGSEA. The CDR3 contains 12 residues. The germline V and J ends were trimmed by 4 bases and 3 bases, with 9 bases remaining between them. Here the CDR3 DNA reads TGCAGCGTTGTGTCCAGATACACTGAAGCTTTCTTT. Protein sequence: CSVVSRYTEAFF. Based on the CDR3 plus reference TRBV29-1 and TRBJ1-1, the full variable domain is SAVISQKPSRDICQRGTSLTIQCQVDSQVTMMFWYRQQPGQSLTLIATANQGSEATYESGFVIDKFPISRPNLTFSTLTVSNMSPEDSSIYLCSVVSRYTEAFFGQGTRLTVV.

The CDR3 region has the DNA TGTGCCAGCAGCAAATCAGGGTTCAGGACGCCTAGCACAGATACGCAGTATTTT. Translating it yields CASSKSGFRTPSTDTQYF. The chain couples TRBV21-1 to TRBJ2-3; the DNA was not used to check the table's D call, TRBD1. TRBV21-1 counts as a pseudogene. The CDR3 loop spans 18 amino acids.

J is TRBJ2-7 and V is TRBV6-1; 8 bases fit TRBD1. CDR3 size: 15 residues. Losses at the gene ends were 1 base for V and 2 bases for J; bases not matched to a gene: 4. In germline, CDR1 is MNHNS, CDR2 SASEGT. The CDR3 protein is CASSEVGQVAYEQYF. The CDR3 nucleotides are TGTGCCAGCAGTGAAGTGGGACAGGTAGCCTACGAGCAGTACTTC.

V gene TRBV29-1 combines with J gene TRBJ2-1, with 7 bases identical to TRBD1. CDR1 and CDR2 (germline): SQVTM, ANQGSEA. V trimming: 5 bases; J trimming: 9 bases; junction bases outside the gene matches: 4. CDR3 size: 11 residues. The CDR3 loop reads CSVWTGSEQFF. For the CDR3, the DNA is TGCAGCGTTTGGACAGGCAGTGAGCAGTTCTTC.

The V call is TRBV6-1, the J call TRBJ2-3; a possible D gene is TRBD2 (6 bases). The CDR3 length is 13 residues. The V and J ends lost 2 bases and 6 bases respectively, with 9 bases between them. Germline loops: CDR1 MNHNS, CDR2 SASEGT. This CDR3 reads CASSELAGDTQYF. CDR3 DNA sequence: TGTGCCAGCAGTGAACTGGCGGGGGATACGCAGTATTTT.

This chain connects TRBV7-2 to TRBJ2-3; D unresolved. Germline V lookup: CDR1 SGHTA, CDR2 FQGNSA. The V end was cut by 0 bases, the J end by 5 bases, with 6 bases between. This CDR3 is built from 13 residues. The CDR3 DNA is TGTGCCAGCAGCTTAGCCCCGCGAGATACGCAGTATTTT. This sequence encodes CASSLAPRDTQYF.

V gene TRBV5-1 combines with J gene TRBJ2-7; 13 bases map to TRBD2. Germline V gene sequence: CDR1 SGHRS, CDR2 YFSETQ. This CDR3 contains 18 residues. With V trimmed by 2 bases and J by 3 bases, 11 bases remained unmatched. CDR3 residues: CASSFMMLGTSGNYEQYF. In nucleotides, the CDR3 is TGCGCCAGCAGCTTTATGATGTTGGGGACTAGCGGGAACTACGAGCAGTACTTC. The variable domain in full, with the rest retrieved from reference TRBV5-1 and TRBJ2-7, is KAGVTQTPRYLIKTRGQQVTLSCSPISGHRSVSWYQQTPGQGLQFLFEYFSETQRNKGNFPGRFSGRQFSNSRSEMNVSTLELGDSALYLCASSFMMLGTSGNYEQYFGPGTRLTVT.

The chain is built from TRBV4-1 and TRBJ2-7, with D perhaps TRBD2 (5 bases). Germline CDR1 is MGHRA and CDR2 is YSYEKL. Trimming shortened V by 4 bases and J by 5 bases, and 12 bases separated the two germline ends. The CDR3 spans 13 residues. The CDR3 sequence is CASSRDTRDEQYF. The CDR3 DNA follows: TGCGCCAGCAGCCGAGACACTAGAGACGAGCAGTACTTC.

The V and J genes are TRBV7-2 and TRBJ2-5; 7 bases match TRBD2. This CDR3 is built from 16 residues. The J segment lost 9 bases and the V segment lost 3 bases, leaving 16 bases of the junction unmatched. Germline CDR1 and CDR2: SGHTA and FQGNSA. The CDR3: CASSLATSPASGAQYF. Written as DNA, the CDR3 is TGTGCCAGCAGCTTGGCGACTAGCCCTGCATCGGGGGCCCAGTACTTC. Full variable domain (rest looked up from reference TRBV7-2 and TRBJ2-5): GAGVSQSPSNKVTEKGKDVELRCDPISGHTALYWYRQSLGQGLEFLIYFQGNSAPDKSGLPSDRFSAERTGGSVSTLTIQRTQQEDSAVYLCASSLATSPASGAQYFGPGTRLLVL.

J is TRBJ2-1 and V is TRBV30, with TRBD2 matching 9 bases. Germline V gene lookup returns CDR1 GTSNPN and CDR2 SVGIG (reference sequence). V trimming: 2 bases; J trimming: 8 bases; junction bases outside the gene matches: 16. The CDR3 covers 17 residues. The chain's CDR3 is CAWSSKTLAGDRYEQFF. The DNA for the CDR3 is TGTGCCTGGAGTTCTAAGACCTTAGCGGGAGATCGGTATGAGCAGTTCTTC.

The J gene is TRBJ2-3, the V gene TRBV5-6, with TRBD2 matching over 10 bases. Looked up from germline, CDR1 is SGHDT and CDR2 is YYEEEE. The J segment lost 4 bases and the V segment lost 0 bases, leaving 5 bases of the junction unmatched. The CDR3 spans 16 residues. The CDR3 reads CASSLEREGRADTQYF. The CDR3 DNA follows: TGTGCCAGCAGCTTGGAGCGGGAGGGCCGAGCAGATACGCAGTATTTT.

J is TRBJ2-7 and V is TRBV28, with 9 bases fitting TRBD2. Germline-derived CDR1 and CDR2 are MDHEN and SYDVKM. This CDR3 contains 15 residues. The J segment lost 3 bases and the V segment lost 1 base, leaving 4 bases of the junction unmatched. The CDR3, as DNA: TGTGCCAGCAGTTTATATCTAGCGGGATACTACGAGCAGTACTTC. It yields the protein CASSLYLAGYYEQYF.

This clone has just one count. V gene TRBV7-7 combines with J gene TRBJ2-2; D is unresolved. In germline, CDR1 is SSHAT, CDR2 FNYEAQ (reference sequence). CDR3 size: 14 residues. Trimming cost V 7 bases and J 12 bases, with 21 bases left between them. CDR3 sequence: CASKNPGPSRKLFF. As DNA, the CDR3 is TGTGCCAGCAAAAATCCGGGTCCCAGTAGAAAGCTGTTTTTT.

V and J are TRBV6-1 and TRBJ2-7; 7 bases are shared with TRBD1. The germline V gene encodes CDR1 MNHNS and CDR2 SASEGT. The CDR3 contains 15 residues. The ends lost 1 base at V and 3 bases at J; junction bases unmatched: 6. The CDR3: CASSEGTGALYEQYF. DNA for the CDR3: TGTGCCAGCAGTGAAGGGACAGGTGCCCTCTACGAGCAGTACTTC.

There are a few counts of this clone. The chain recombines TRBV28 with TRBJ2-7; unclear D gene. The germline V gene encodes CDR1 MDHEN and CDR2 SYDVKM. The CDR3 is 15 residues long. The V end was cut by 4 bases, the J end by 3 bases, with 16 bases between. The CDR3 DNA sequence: TGTGCCAGCAGTTCCGCACGGGTCAAAGGCTACGAGCAGTACTTC. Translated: CASSSARVKGYEQYF. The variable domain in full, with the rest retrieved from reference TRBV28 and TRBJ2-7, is DVKVTQSSRYLVKRTGEKVFLECVQDMDHENMFWYRQDPGLGLRLIYFSYDVKMKEKGDIPEGYSVSREKKERFSLILESASTNQTSMYLCASSSARVKGYEQYFGPGTRLTVT.

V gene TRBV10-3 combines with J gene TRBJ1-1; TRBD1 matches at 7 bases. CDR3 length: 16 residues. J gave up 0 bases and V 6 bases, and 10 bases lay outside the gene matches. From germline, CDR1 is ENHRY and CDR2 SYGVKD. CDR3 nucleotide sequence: TGTGCCATCAGCCAAGGGACAGCAAACCTGAACACTGAAGCTTTCTTT. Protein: CAISQGTANLNTEAFF.

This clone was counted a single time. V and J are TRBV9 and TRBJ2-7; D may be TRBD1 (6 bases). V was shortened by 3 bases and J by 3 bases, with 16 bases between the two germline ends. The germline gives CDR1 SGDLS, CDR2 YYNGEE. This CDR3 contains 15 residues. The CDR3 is CASSATGTSNYEQYF. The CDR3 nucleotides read TGTGCCAGCAGCGCTACCGGGACAAGCAACTACGAGCAGTACTTC.

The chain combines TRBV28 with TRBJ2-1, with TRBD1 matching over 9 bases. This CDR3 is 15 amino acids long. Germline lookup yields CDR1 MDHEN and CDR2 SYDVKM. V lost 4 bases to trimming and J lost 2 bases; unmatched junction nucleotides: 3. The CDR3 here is CASSSGQGTYNEQFF. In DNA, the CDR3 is TGTGCCAGCAGTTCAGGACAGGGGACCTACAATGAGCAGTTCTTC.

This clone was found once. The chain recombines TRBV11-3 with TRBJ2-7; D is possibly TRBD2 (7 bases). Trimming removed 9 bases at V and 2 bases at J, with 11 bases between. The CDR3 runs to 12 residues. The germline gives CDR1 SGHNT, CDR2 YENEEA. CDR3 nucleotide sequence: TGTGCCAGTAGGGGGGGAACCTACGAGCAGTACTTC. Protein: CASRGGTYEQYF.

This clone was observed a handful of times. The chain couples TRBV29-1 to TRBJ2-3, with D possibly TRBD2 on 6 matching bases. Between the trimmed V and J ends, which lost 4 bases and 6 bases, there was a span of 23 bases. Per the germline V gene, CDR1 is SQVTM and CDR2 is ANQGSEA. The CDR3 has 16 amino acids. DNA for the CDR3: TGCAGCGTTGTCTCGGGGCGGGACTCGCAGGGCGATACGCAGTATTTT. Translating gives CSVVSGRDSQGDTQYF.

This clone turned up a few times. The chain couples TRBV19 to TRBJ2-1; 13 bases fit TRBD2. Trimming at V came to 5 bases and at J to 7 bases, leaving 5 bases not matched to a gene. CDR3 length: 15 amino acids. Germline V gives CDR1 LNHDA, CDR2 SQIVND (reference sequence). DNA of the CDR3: TGTGCCAGTAGTTGTGGGACTAGCGGGAATAATGAGCAGTTCTTC. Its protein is CASSCGTSGNNEQFF. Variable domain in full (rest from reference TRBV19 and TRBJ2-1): DGGITQSPKYLFRKEGQNVTLSCEQNLNHDAMYWYRQDPGQGLRLIYYSQIVNDFQKGDIAEGYSVSREKKESFPLTVTSAQKNPTAFYLCASSCGTSGNNEQFFGPGTRLTVL.